Following are 21 T cell receptor beta chains from one sample sequenced in a study of neurological immune-mediated disorders. TCRdb reprocessed the 5' RACE reads via MiXCR and lists one record per CDR3 protein. The table shows about 21,000 distinct CDR3 sequences, with about 6% occurring only once. The sequenced sample was CD8+ T cells from blood. The receptors derive from a man aged 18 to 35 in good health.

This clonotype came up many times. The chain employs TRBV7-9 and TRBJ2-5; 8 nucleotides align to TRBD2. This CDR3 contains 18 residues. Germline trimming cut 5 bases from V and 2 bases from J; bases unmatched to any gene: 16. The germline gives CDR1 SEHNR, CDR2 FQNEAQ (reference sequence). CDR3 coding DNA: TGTGCCAGCAGCGCCATGGAGAGGGTAGCGGGGTTACAAGAGACCCAGTACTTC. Encoded protein: CASSAMERVAGLQETQYF.

There are many counts of this clonotype. This chain links TRBV6-6 with TRBJ1-6; the D is unclear. Germline-derived CDR1 and CDR2 are MNHNY and SVGAGI (reference sequence). V was shortened by 6 bases and J by 6 bases, with 15 bases between the two germline ends. This CDR3 is 15 amino acids long. CDR3 bases: TGTGCCAGCAGCGGATCGCGGGGAGCTAATTCACCCCTCCACTTT. It yields the protein CASSGSRGANSPLHF.

This clonotype has a count of ten or more. CDR3 loop: CASSLLGGSGQPQHF. The CDR3 nucleotides read TGCGCCAGCAGCTTACTCGGGGGGAGCGGTCAGCCCCAGCATTTT. The chain has TRBV5-1 and TRBJ1-5; D might be TRBD1 (5 bases). Per the germline V gene, CDR1 is SGHRS and CDR2 is YFSETQ. The CDR3 spans 15 residues. The V end lost 2 bases, the J end lost 6 bases, and 15 bases lay between the germline ends.

This clonotype was counted at least ten times. The rearrangement uses TRBV20-1 and TRBJ1-2, with D possibly being TRBD1 (6 bases). Germline V gene lookup returns CDR1 DFQATT and CDR2 SNEGSKA (reference sequence). The CDR3 has 13 residues. The V end was cut by 3 bases, the J end by 4 bases, with 12 bases between. CDR3 DNA sequence: TGCAGTGCTAGGGACAGCCGTGGCTATGGCTACACCTTC. Translation gives CSARDSRGYGYTF.

The chain is built from TRBV5-1 and TRBJ2-7, with a tentative D call TRBD2 (5 bases). Trimming stripped 4 bases from V and 7 bases from J, with 24 bases between. The CDR3 consists of 16 residues. CDR1 is SGHRS and CDR2 is YFSETQ in the germline V gene. CDR3 residues: CASSTSRVSIYNEQYF. CDR3 coding DNA: TGCGCCAGCAGCACCTCGAGGGTCTCGATTTACAATGAGCAGTACTTC.

This clonotype was counted many times. The gene calls are TRBV4-3 and TRBJ2-2, with D perhaps matching TRBD1 (5 bases). The V gene's germline CDR1 is LGHNA and CDR2 YSLEER. The length of the CDR3 is 17 residues. The V gene lost 0 bases and the J gene lost 4 bases, with 15 bases spanning the gap. CDR3: CASSQDWAGSGTGELFF. The CDR3, as DNA: TGCGCCAGCAGCCAAGATTGGGCAGGGTCGGGCACCGGGGAGCTGTTTTTT.

This clonotype has ten or more counts. V and J are TRBV4-3 and TRBJ1-2; tentatively, D is TRBD1 (6 bases). Germline CDR1 LGHNA, CDR2 YSLEER. V lost 1 base and J lost 7, with 19 bases in between. The CDR3 is made up of 16 amino acids. The DNA of the CDR3 is TGCGCCAGCAGCCAAGGGTCACGCACAGGGTTTGTTGGCTACACCTTC. The encoded protein is CASSQGSRTGFVGYTF.

There are many counts of this clonotype. The V gene is TRBV19, the J gene TRBJ1-2, with D uncertain. Deletions cut 3 bases from V and 2 bases from J, with 7 bases between. This CDR3 has 13 amino acids. The germline V gene has CDR1 LNHDA and CDR2 SQIVND (reference sequence). This CDR3 reads CASSIPQNYGYTF. The CDR3 DNA reads as TGTGCCAGTAGTATTCCACAGAACTATGGCTACACCTTC.

This clonotype was seen at least ten times. CDR3 amino acids: CSVELQRIQETQYF. As DNA, the CDR3 is TGCAGCGTTGAACTTCAGAGAATCCAAGAGACCCAGTACTTC. The chain recombines TRBV29-1 with TRBJ2-5; no firm D call. CDR3 length: 14 amino acids. Germline assignment: CDR1 SQVTM and CDR2 ANQGSEA. V lost 2 bases and J lost 1, with 11 bases in between.

This clonotype was seen repeatedly, ten times or more. This chain connects TRBV4-1 to TRBJ2-7; D could derive from TRBD1 or TRBD2 (5 bases each). The CDR3 extends over 15 amino acids. CDR1 and CDR2 from the germline V gene are MGHRA and YSYEKL. The V gene lost 2 bases and the J gene lost 3 bases, with 14 bases spanning the gap. In nucleotides, the CDR3 is TGCGCCAGCAGCCAAAACTGGGACGGATACTACGAGCAGTACTTC. It is translated as CASSQNWDGYYEQYF.

The table lists this clonotype with a few counts. A read error may produce the germline difference seen at one junction end. The chain couples TRBV27 to TRBJ2-7; a weak D match, TRBD2 (6 bases). The CDR3 is 13 amino acids. Germline CDR1 reads MNHEY; CDR2 reads SMNVEV (reference sequence). For the CDR3, the DNA is TGTGTCAGCTGGGAGGACGGGAGTTACGAGCAGTACTTC. This gives the protein CVSWEDGSYEQYF.

The chain recombines TRBV2 with TRBJ2-1; TRBD1 agrees at 11 bases. CDR3 size: 14 residues. V lost 8 bases and J lost 5; bases outside the gene matches: 5. Germline CDR1 SNHLY, CDR2 FYNNEI. The CDR3 protein is CASVPGQGDNEQFF. The DNA for the CDR3 is TGTGCCAGCGTACCGGGACAGGGGGACAATGAGCAGTTCTTC.

The sample holds many counts of this clonotype. The V gene is TRBV5-1, the J gene TRBJ1-2, with D perhaps TRBD1 (5 bases). The length of the CDR3 is 13 residues. The V end lost 6 bases, the J end lost 3 bases, and 12 bases lay between the germline ends. Germline loops: CDR1 SGHRS, CDR2 YFSETQ. The CDR3 bases are TGCGCCAGCAACAGCGGGGGGGACTATGGCTACACCTTC. Its translation: CASNSGGDYGYTF.

By sample fraction, this clonotype is medium-sized (0.01 to 0.1%). This sequence joins TRBV10-2 and TRBJ2-7; no firm D call. The CDR3 length is 16 residues. The germline gives CDR1 WSHSY, CDR2 SAAADI. Trimming removed 4 bases at V and 2 bases at J, with 18 bases between. The CDR3 DNA is TGCGCCAGCAGTGGTCCGGACGGAACCGAAGCCTACGAGCAGTACTTC. Translating it yields CASSGPDGTEAYEQYF.

This clonotype was observed at least ten times. The chain has TRBV7-9 and TRBJ2-1; 7 bases are a match to TRBD1. Germline CDR1 and CDR2: SEHNR and FQNEAQ (reference sequence). The length of the CDR3 is 18 residues. J gave up 1 base and V 4 bases, and 13 bases lay outside the gene matches. Here the CDR3 DNA reads TGTGCCAGCAGCTCCAAGGATCCGGGACAGCGGTCCTACAATGAGCAGTTCTTC. This sequence encodes CASSSKDPGQRSYNEQFF.

Ten or more counts support this clonotype. The chain uses TRBV20-1 and TRBJ2-7; D gene unclear. Germline V gene lookup returns CDR1 DFQATT and CDR2 SNEGSKA (reference sequence). Trimming stripped 3 bases from V and 2 bases from J, with 11 bases between. This CDR3 region has 13 residues. The CDR3 DNA sequence: TGCAGTGCTAGCCCGGACGGTGCCTACGAGCAGTACTTC. This gives the protein CSASPDGAYEQYF.

This clonotype was seen ten or more times. The chain links TRBV5-8 to TRBJ2-1, with no clear D. V gave up 4 bases and J gave up 3 bases, with 5 bases separating them. The V gene's germline CDR1 is SGHTS and CDR2 YDEGEE. The length of the CDR3 is 12 residues. The CDR3 is CASSPLYNEQFF. CDR3 DNA: TGTGCCAGCAGCCCTCTCTACAATGAGCAGTTCTTC.

This clonotype was seen ten or more times. The J gene is TRBJ1-5, the V gene TRBV27; D remains ambiguous. CDR1 MNHEY and CDR2 SMNVEV come from the germline V gene (reference sequence). V was pared by 6 bases and J by 0 bases, with 6 bases between. There are 13 residues in the CDR3. This CDR3 is CASSYSSNQPQHF. CDR3 DNA sequence: TGTGCCAGCAGCTACAGTAGCAATCAGCCCCAGCATTTT.

About this clonotype: The limits of the CDR3 on the DNA are not certain, so only TCRdb's listed CDR3 is given. This chain connects TRBV5-1 to TRBJ2-1; TRBD2 is the table's D call and was not checked against the DNA. The CDR3 comprises 22 residues, both ends counted. Germline CDR1 SGHRS, CDR2 YFSETQ. The CDR3 sequence: CASSFYICSARDLTRQTNEQFF.

This clonotype was counted ten times or more. The chain has TRBV6-5 and TRBJ1-1; D is possibly TRBD1 (5 bases). V was shortened by 2 bases and J by 2 bases, with 9 bases between the two germline ends. The CDR3 has 14 residues. Germline V lookup: CDR1 MNHEY, CDR2 SVGAGI. The CDR3: CASSYQGINTEAFF. In DNA, the CDR3 is TGTGCCAGCAGTTACCAGGGTATCAACACTGAAGCTTTCTTT.

The sample holds many counts of this clonotype. The J gene is TRBJ1-5, the V gene TRBV12-3 or TRBV12-4; perhaps TRBD1 as D (5 bases). The ends were cut back, 7 bases at V and 8 bases at J, with 12 bases in the middle. This CDR3 comprises 12 residues. This chain's CDR3 is CASTQGIEPQHF. Here the CDR3 DNA reads TGTGCCAGCACCCAGGGCATCGAGCCCCAGCATTTT.